The 20 T cell receptor beta chains presented below share a single source sample, sequenced in a study of blood T cell repertoires in COVID-19. Profiled with immunoSEQ multiplex PCR; TCRdb holds only in-frame clones, not every one. The sample comprises 350,000 to 550,000 clones, 85% to 90% of which are singletons, and 0.95% to 1.2% rests with the top ten. The material sequenced was PBMCs or T cells enriched from blood (not recorded which). These receptors were collected from a man aged 25-45 years who had recovered from COVID-19.

The chain couples TRBV11-1 to TRBJ2-2; TRBD1 matches 7 bases. The germline gives CDR1 SGHAT, CDR2 FQDESV (reference sequence). The CDR3 is 15 amino acids. The junction had 7 bases not matched to a gene; V was cut back by 3 bases and J by 6 bases. The CDR3 nucleotides are TGTGCCAGCAGCTTTCAACCGGGACAGTCCGGGGAGCTGTTTTTT. It yields the protein CASSFQPGQSGELFF.

V is TRBV28 and J is TRBJ1-1; D is unclear. The CDR3 has 15 residues. Germline values: CDR1 MDHEN, CDR2 SYDVKM. V was cut by 1 base and J by 2 bases, with 11 bases left in between. The CDR3 DNA reads as TGTGCCAGCAGTTTATACGGAGGGCTTAACACTGAAGCTTTCTTT. Translation gives CASSLYGGLNTEAFF.

The chain has TRBV3-1 (or the pseudogene TRBV3-2) and TRBJ2-3, with 13 bases lining up with TRBD2. Germline V gives CDR1 LGHDT, CDR2 YNNKEL (reference sequence). The V segment lost 3 bases and the J segment 4 bases; nucleotides outside the gene matches: 7. The CDR3 extends over 17 amino acids. The DNA of the CDR3 is TGTGCCAGCAGCCATACCGCCGGGACTAGCGGGGCAGATACGCAGTATTTT. Its protein product is CASSHTAGTSGADTQYF.

The CDR3 loop is CATSDTASGADTQYF. The CDR3 bases are TGTGCCACCAGTGACACTGCTAGCGGGGCAGATACGCAGTATTTT. This chain connects TRBV24-1 to TRBJ2-3; 9 bases agree with TRBD2. V lost 4 bases to trimming and J lost 4 bases; unmatched junction nucleotides: 5. Germline V gene lookup returns CDR1 KGHDR and CDR2 SFDVKD. The CDR3 sequence is 15 residues long.

Here the CDR3 reads CASSPSGTVNTEAFF. The CDR3, as DNA: TGTGCCAGCAGCCCCTCCGGGACAGTGAACACTGAAGCTTTCTTT. The rearrangement joins TRBV7-2 to TRBJ1-1, with TRBD1 matching over 7 bases. J was trimmed by 0 bases and V by 5 bases; bases with no gene match: 6. Germline CDR1 is SGHTA and CDR2 is FQGNSA. The CDR3 is 15 amino acids.

The V and J genes are TRBV12-3 or TRBV12-4 and TRBJ2-3; 7 positions match TRBD1. The CDR3 consists of 12 residues. With 6 bases clipped from V and 10 bases from J, the junction kept 7 bases outside the gene matches. The CDR3 reads CASSPDRAAQYF. The CDR3 DNA follows: TGTGCCAGCAGCCCAGACAGGGCTGCGCAGTATTTT.

The chain combines TRBV3-1 (or the pseudogene TRBV3-2) with TRBJ2-2, with D possibly TRBD2 on 6 matching bases. The germline gives CDR1 LGHDT, CDR2 YNNKEL (reference sequence). The CDR3 sequence is 17 residues long. Trimming took 4 bases from V and 6 from J, leaving 21 bases between them. The CDR3 region has the DNA TGTGCCAGCAGCCCACCCGTCGGAGGGGTGGTGTCCGGGGAGCTGTTTTTT. Translated: CASSPPVGGVVSGELFF.

The rearrangement joins TRBV7-9 to TRBJ2-2, with no clear D. Trimming left V 3 bases short and J 1 base short, with 3 bases between. The CDR3 runs 13 residues. The V gene's germline CDR1 is SEHNR and CDR2 FQNEAQ (reference sequence). Here the CDR3 reads CASSFLNTGELFF. The CDR3 coding sequence is TGTGCCAGCAGCTTCTTGAACACCGGGGAGCTGTTTTTT.

V and J are TRBV11-2 and TRBJ2-2; 14 positions match TRBD2. The CDR3 is 15 amino acids. The J segment lost 6 bases and the V segment lost 3 bases, leaving 0 bases of the junction unmatched. Per the germline V gene, CDR1 is SGHAT and CDR2 is FQNNGV. CDR3 DNA sequence: TGTGCCAGCAGCTTGACTAGCGGGAGGGCCGGGGAGCTGTTTTTT. Encoded protein: CASSLTSGRAGELFF. The full variable domain, its missing parts supplied by reference TRBV11-2 and TRBJ2-2, is EAGVAQSPRYKIIEKRQSVAFWCNPISGHATLYWYQQILGQGPKLLIQFQNNGVVDDSQLPKDRFSAERLKGVDSTLKIQPAKLEDSAVYLCASSLTSGRAGELFFGEGSRLTVL.

V and J are TRBV5-1 and TRBJ2-3; 10 bases map to TRBD2. J gave up 3 bases and V 0 bases, and 4 bases lay outside the gene matches. Germline V lookup: CDR1 SGHRS, CDR2 YFSETQ. This CDR3 spans 16 amino acids. CDR3 nucleotides: TGCGCCAGCAGCTTGGCTAGCGGGAGTACGACAGATACGCAGTATTTT. Translating it yields CASSLASGSTTDTQYF. Filled out from reference TRBV5-1 and TRBJ2-3, the complete variable domain reads KAGVTQTPRYLIKTRGQQVTLSCSPISGHRSVSWYQQTPGQGLQFLFEYFSETQRNKGNFPGRFSGRQFSNSRSEMNVSTLELGDSALYLCASSLASGSTTDTQYFGPGTRLTVL.

The chain couples TRBV2 to TRBJ2-5; 10 bases fit TRBD2. The germline V gene encodes CDR1 SNHLY and CDR2 FYNNEI. The length of the CDR3 is 16 residues. J gave up 5 bases and V 10 bases, and 16 bases lay outside the gene matches. CDR3 DNA sequence: TGTGCCATCTTGGAGGAAGCGGGAGGGTCTAGGGAGACCCAGTACTTC. As protein: CAILEEAGGSRETQYF.

As DNA, the CDR3 is TGCAGCGTCCGGGACAGGGGAACGTCAGGGGAGCTGTTTTTT. Translation gives CSVRDRGTSGELFF. V gene TRBV29-1 combines with J gene TRBJ2-2, with TRBD1 matching 10 bases. Germline V gives CDR1 SQVTM, CDR2 ANQGSEA. Germline trimming cut 6 bases from V and 8 bases from J; bases unmatched to any gene: 9. CDR3 length: 14 residues.

This chain uses TRBV7-9 with TRBJ2-3; possibly TRBD2 for D (5 bases). Between the trimmed V and J ends, which lost 5 bases and 1 base, there was a span of 10 bases. Per germline, CDR1 SEHNR and CDR2 FQNEAQ (reference sequence). CDR3 length equals 14 residues. In DNA, the CDR3 is TGTGCCAGCAGCCCTGGAGGTGGCACAGATACGCAGTATTTT. Translating gives CASSPGGGTDTQYF.

The V call is TRBV18, the J call TRBJ2-7; D unclear. The germline V and J ends were trimmed by 2 bases and 7 bases, with 15 bases remaining between them. CDR1 and CDR2 (germline): KGHSH, LQKENI. This CDR3 spans 14 amino acids. CDR3 sequence reads: CASSPSAALREQYF. DNA of the CDR3: TGTGCCAGCTCACCATCCGCTGCCCTGCGGGAGCAGTACTTC.

This rearrangement joins TRBV28 to TRBJ1-5; D is unresolved. The germline gives CDR1 MDHEN, CDR2 SYDVKM. Trimming pared 5 bases from V and 11 bases from J, leaving 13 bases between. This CDR3 has 12 amino acids. The CDR3 nucleotides are TGTGCCAGCAGTCCCCTTAGCTCGGCCCAGCATTTT. Residues: CASSPLSSAQHF.

In its sample, this clone was seen a few times. The chain couples TRBV10-1 to TRBJ1-6; possible D gene TRBD1, 6 bases. The CDR3 extends over 13 amino acids. Deletions cut 8 bases from V and 7 bases from J, with 12 bases between. The germline gives CDR1 WNHNN, CDR2 SYGVQD (reference sequence). The CDR3 loop reads CASRTDLNSPLHF. Written as DNA, the CDR3 is TGCGCCAGCCGGACAGATCTGAATTCACCCCTCCACTTT.

This clone was observed a single time. The chain has TRBV2 and TRBJ2-1, with D tentatively TRBD2 (6 bases). Germline CDR1 and CDR2: SNHLY and FYNNEI. Trimming cost V 4 bases and J 9 bases, with 10 bases left between them. The CDR3 length is 12 residues. CDR3 DNA: TGTGCCAGCAGTGCGGGGAGGATTGAGCAGTTCTTC. Translating it yields CASSAGRIEQFF.

The chain couples TRBV28 to TRBJ2-1, with D unclear. V was cut by 4 bases and J by 10 bases, with 14 bases left in between. Germline V gene data show CDR1 as MDHEN and CDR2 as SYDVKM. The CDR3 totals 13 residues. CDR3 protein: CASSSYSRAEQFF. The CDR3 DNA is TGTGCCAGCAGTTCGTATTCACGCGCGGAGCAGTTCTTC.

The J gene is TRBJ1-4, the V gene TRBV18; TRBD1 matches 8 bases. J gave up 8 bases and V 3 bases, and 8 bases lay outside the gene matches. From germline, CDR1 is KGHSH and CDR2 LQKENI. The CDR3 runs to 15 residues. The CDR3 reads CASSPSDRGGEKLFF. As DNA, the CDR3 is TGTGCCAGCTCACCCAGCGACAGGGGAGGGGAAAAACTGTTTTTT. Based on the CDR3 plus reference TRBV18 and TRBJ1-4, the full variable domain is NAGVMQNPRHLVRRRGQEARLRCSPMKGHSHVYWYRQLPEEGLKFMVYLQKENIIDESGMPKERFSAEFPKEGPSILRIQQVVRGDSAAYFCASSPSDRGGEKLFFGSGTQLSVL.

The V call is TRBV28, the J call TRBJ1-1; possibly TRBD1 for D (5 bases). V was shortened by 1 base and J by 4 bases, with 10 bases between the two germline ends. Germline CDR1 and CDR2: MDHEN and SYDVKM. There are 14 residues in the CDR3. CDR3 amino acids: CASSLFAGSTEAFF. The CDR3 DNA sequence: TGTGCCAGCAGTTTATTTGCAGGGTCCACTGAAGCTTTCTTT.